Presented here are 19 T cell receptor beta chains from one specimen sequenced in a study of post-analysis software for immune sequencing data. Notes on the study in general: Relative to controls, patients had 5 or 6 TRBV segments at higher frequency, with TRBV5-6, TRBV5-1 and TRBV20-1 among these.

Researchers reported that TCR beta cDNA libraries carried unique molecular identifiers. TCRdb re-called the PCR reads with MiXCR, one entry per CDR3 protein. The repertoire holds some 690,000 distinct CDR3 sequences, with 25% to 30% as singletons. Their antigens remain unidentified. The sequenced material came from blood. The source is a girl between 5 and 17 years old with multiple sclerosis.

The chain recombines TRBV15 with TRBJ2-5; the match to TRBD1 covers 7 bases. Matching the DNA end better, TRBJ2-7 makes the J call doubtful. Germline CDR1 reads LNHNV; CDR2 reads YYDKDF (reference sequence). This CDR3 has 16 residues. The CDR3 here is CATSSWTGTKGYEQYF. In DNA form, the CDR3 reads TGTGCCACCAGCAGCTGGACAGGTACGAAAGGTTACGAGCAGTACTTC.

There are a few counts of this clonotype. The V call is TRBV5-1, the J call TRBJ1-2, with no clear D. The V end was cut by 0 bases, the J end by 8 bases, with 14 bases between. The germline V gene encodes CDR1 SGHRS and CDR2 YFSETQ. The length of the CDR3 is 14 residues. The CDR3 nucleotides are TGCGCCAGCAGCTTGGACAGACAACTATCCGGCTACACCTTC. It specifies CASSLDRQLSGYTF. Based on the CDR3 plus reference TRBV5-1 and TRBJ1-2, the full variable domain is KAGVTQTPRYLIKTRGQQVTLSCSPISGHRSVSWYQQTPGQGLQFLFEYFSETQRNKGNFPGRFSGRQFSNSRSEMNVSTLELGDSALYLCASSLDRQLSGYTFGSGTRLTVV.

The chain is built from TRBV2 and TRBJ1-5; D possibly corresponds to TRBD1 (5 bases). Deletions cut 6 bases from V and 6 bases from J, with 21 bases between. This CDR3 is built from 16 residues. Per germline, CDR1 SNHLY and CDR2 FYNNEI. CDR3 protein: CASRIGRDRWGQPQHF. In nucleotides, the CDR3 is TGTGCCAGCAGGATTGGCCGGGACCGCTGGGGTCAGCCCCAGCATTTT.

The chain employs TRBV6-2 or TRBV6-3 and TRBJ2-3, with TRBD2 matching over 11 bases. This CDR3 spans 15 amino acids. Germline CDR1 and CDR2: MNHEY and SVGEGT. Losses at the gene ends were 6 bases for V and 2 bases for J; bases not matched to a gene: 4. The CDR3 here is CASRTLAGVTDTQYF. In nucleotides, the CDR3 is TGTGCCAGCAGAACACTAGCGGGGGTCACAGATACGCAGTATTTT.

The rearrangement links TRBV6-1 to TRBJ1-5; D may be TRBD1 (6 bases). Trimming left V 5 bases short and J 6 bases short, with 26 bases between. Germline lookup yields CDR1 MNHNS and CDR2 SASEGT. The CDR3 spans 18 residues. The CDR3 reads CASSPNGGVGQGSQPQHF. The CDR3, as DNA: TGTGCCAGCAGTCCGAACGGCGGGGTTGGGCAGGGGAGTCAGCCCCAGCATTTT.

The chain recombines TRBV28 with TRBJ1-4; D call uncertain. Germline lookup yields CDR1 MDHEN and CDR2 SYDVKM. Trimming left V 6 bases short and J 0 bases short, with 11 bases between. There are 15 residues in the CDR3. CDR3 nucleotides: TGTGCCAGCAGGTCCCCGGATGCAACTAATGAAAAACTGTTTTTT. Translating gives CASRSPDATNEKLFF.

The sample holds many counts of this clonotype. The rearrangement uses TRBV5-1 and TRBJ2-3; D is perhaps TRBD2 (5 bases). Looked up from germline, CDR1 is SGHRS and CDR2 is YFSETQ. The V gene lost 4 bases and the J gene lost 0 bases, with 12 bases spanning the gap. The CDR3 has 15 amino acids. This CDR3 reads CASSPTPGSTDTQYF. CDR3 coding DNA: TGCGCCAGCAGCCCGACGCCGGGGAGCACAGATACGCAGTATTTT.

This clonotype was seen more than once but under ten times. The V gene is TRBV12-3 or TRBV12-4, the J gene TRBJ1-1; D gene ambiguous. This CDR3 comprises 11 residues. Trimming removed 7 bases from V and 8 bases from J, with 11 bases in between. CDR3 sequence reads: CASTYLTEAFF. Here the CDR3 DNA reads TGTGCCAGCACCTACCTCACAGAAGCTTTCTTT.

Comment on this clonotype: Compared with germline, one end of the junction differs, possibly owing to a read error. This chain links TRBV6-2 or TRBV6-3 with TRBJ2-7; unclear D gene. CDR1 and CDR2 from the germline V gene are MNHEY and SVGEGT. The CDR3 contains 13 residues. As DNA, the CDR3 is TGTGCCAGCAGGTACTCGGGCTTCTACGAGCAGTACTTC. This gives the protein CASRYSGFYEQYF.

V is TRBV14 and J is TRBJ2-5, with TRBD1 matching 9 bases. The length of the CDR3 is 17 residues. CDR1 is SGHDN, CDR2 FVKESK, per germline. The junction had 18 bases not matched to a gene; V was cut back by 2 bases and J by 11 bases. CDR3 sequence reads: CASSQSTGGAFPYGQYF. CDR3 nucleotide sequence: TGTGCCAGCAGCCAATCCACAGGGGGCGCCTTCCCGTACGGGCAGTACTTC. The variable domain in full, with the rest retrieved from reference TRBV14 and TRBJ2-5, is EAGVTQFPSHSVIEKGQTVTLRCDPISGHDNLYWYRRVMGKEIKFLLHFVKESKQDESGMPNNRFLAERTGGTYSTLKVQPAELEDSGVYFCASSQSTGGAFPYGQYFGPGTRLLVL.

This clonotype was detected ten times or more. The V call is TRBV7-2, the J call TRBJ2-5; D ambiguous. The CDR3 covers 13 residues. Germline-derived CDR1 and CDR2 are SGHTA and FQGNSA. With 3 bases removed from V and 2 bases from J, the gap between germline ends came to 7 bases. Written as DNA, the CDR3 is TGTGCCAGCAGCTTGATGGGACAAGAGACCCAGTACTTC. Its protein is CASSLMGQETQYF.

CDR3 region: CASSLVTSAAYNEQFF. CDR3 DNA: TGCGCCAGCAGCTTGGTTACTAGCGCCGCCTACAATGAGCAGTTCTTC. The chain recombines TRBV5-1 with TRBJ2-1, with TRBD2 identical over 7 bases. CDR1 and CDR2 (germline): SGHRS, YFSETQ. Trimming at V came to 0 bases and at J to 2 bases, leaving 5 bases not matched to a gene. The CDR3 consists of 16 residues.

The sample holds a few counts of this clonotype. The rearrangement joins TRBV6-5 to TRBJ2-1, with a weak D call TRBD1 (6 bases). The CDR3 is 14 amino acids. V was shortened by 2 bases and J by 5 bases, with 10 bases between the two germline ends. Germline V CDR1 and CDR2: MNHEY, SVGAGI. CDR3 sequence: CASSYGTRHNEQFF. The CDR3 coding sequence is TGTGCCAGCAGTTACGGGACACGACACAATGAGCAGTTCTTC.

This sequence joins TRBV25-1 and TRBJ2-1, with 12 bases that match TRBD2. V trimming: 5 bases; J trimming: 7 bases; junction bases outside the gene matches: 12. The CDR3 extends over 17 amino acids. Germline V lookup: CDR1 MGHDK, CDR2 SYGVNS. The DNA of the CDR3 is TGTGCCAGCAGTCCCAGGACTAGCGGGAATCATATTAATGAGCAGTTCTTC. Translation: CASSPRTSGNHINEQFF. The full variable domain, rest sourced from reference TRBV25-1 and TRBJ2-1, is EADIYQTPRYLVIGTGKKITLECSQTMGHDKMYWYQQDPGMELHLIHYSYGVNSTEKGDLSSESTVSRIRTEHFPLTLESARPSHTSQYLCASSPRTSGNHINEQFFGPGTRLTVL.

The sample holds a few counts of this clonotype. The J gene is TRBJ1-5, the V gene TRBV15; TRBD1 aligns across 11 bases. From germline, CDR1 is LNHNV and CDR2 YYDKDF (reference sequence). Trimming took 0 bases from V and 9 from J; bases not matched to a gene: 19. The CDR3 sequence is 20 residues long. The CDR3 is CATSRDVSLSRDRGVSPQHF. In DNA, the CDR3 is TGTGCCACCAGCAGAGATGTTTCACTGTCCCGGGACAGGGGGGTTTCGCCCCAGCATTTT.

The chain combines TRBV5-1 with TRBJ2-1; 8 bases agree with TRBD2. The ends lost 4 bases at V and 7 bases at J; junction bases unmatched: 13. The CDR3 has 16 residues. Germline values: CDR1 SGHRS, CDR2 YFSETQ. DNA of the CDR3: TGCGCCAGCAGCCCCCGAGGAGCGGGAGTGGAGAATGAGCAGTTCTTC. Translating gives CASSPRGAGVENEQFF.

This clonotype has ten or more counts. This chain connects TRBV28 to TRBJ2-7, with D possibly being TRBD2 (6 bases). The CDR3 is 13 residues long. Germline CDR1 and CDR2: MDHEN and SYDVKM. V was trimmed by 8 bases and J by 2 bases, leaving 13 bases between them. CDR3 bases: TGTGCCAGCTCCGGGACTCCAACCTACGAGCAGTACTTC. Its translation: CASSGTPTYEQYF.

The V gene is TRBV12-3 or TRBV12-4, the J gene TRBJ1-5, with 8 bases matching TRBD1. V was clipped by 5 bases and J by 7 bases; unmatched bases: 16. CDR3 size: 17 residues. The CDR3 spells CASSPRTGPHGAQPQHF. CDR3 in DNA: TGTGCCAGCAGTCCTCGGACAGGGCCACACGGAGCGCAGCCCCAGCATTTT.

Of note for this clonotype: A single base separates this from a much larger clone, so it may be a read error. The V and J genes are TRBV15 and TRBJ2-5; tentative D call: TRBD1 (6 bases). CDR3 length: 15 residues. CDR1 and CDR2 from the germline V gene are LNHNV and YYDKDF (reference sequence). The CDR3 here is CATGRDLTGGETQYF. The CDR3 nucleotides read TGTGCCACCGGCAGAGATCTGACAGGTGGAGAGACCCAGTACTTC.